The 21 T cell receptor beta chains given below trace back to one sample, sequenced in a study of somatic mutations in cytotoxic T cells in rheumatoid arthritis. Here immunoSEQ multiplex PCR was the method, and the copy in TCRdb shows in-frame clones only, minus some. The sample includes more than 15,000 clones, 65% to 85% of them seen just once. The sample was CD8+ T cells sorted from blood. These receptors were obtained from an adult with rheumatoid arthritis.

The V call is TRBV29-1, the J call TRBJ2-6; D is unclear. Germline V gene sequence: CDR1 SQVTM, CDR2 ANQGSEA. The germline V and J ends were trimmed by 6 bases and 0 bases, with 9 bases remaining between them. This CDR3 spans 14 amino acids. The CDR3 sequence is CSVRLDSGANVLTF. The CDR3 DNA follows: TGCAGCGTCCGCCTAGACTCTGGGGCCAACGTCCTGACTTTC.

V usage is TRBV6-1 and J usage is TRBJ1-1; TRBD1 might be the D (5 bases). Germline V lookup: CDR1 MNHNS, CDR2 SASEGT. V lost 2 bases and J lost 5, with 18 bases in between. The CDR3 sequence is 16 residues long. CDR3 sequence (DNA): TGTGCCAGCAGTGAATTTTACGGGACCCCCAATACTGAAGCTTTCTTT. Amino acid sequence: CASSEFYGTPNTEAFF.

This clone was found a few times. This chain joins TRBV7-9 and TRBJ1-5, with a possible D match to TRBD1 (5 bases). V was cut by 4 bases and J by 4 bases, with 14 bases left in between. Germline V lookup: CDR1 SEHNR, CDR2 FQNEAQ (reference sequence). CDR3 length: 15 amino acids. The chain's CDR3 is CASSSEQEGNQPQHF. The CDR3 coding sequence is TGTGCCAGCAGCTCGGAACAGGAGGGGAATCAGCCCCAGCATTTT.

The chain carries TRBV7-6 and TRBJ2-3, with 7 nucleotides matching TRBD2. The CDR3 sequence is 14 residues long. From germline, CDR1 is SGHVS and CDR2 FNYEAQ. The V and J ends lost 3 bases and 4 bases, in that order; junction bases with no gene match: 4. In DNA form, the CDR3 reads TGTGCCAGCAGCTTTAAGCGGGGTGCAGATACGCAGTATTTT. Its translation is CASSFKRGADTQYF.

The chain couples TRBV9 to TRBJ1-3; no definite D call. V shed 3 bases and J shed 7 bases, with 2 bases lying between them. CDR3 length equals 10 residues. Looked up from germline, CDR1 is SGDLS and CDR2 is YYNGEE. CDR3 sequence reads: CASSGNTIYF. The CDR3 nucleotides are TGTGCCAGCAGCGGGAACACCATATATTTT.

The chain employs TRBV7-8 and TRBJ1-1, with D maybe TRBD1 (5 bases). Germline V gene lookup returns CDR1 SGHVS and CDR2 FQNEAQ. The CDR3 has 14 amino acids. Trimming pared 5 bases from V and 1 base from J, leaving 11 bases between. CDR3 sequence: CASSLFGANTEAFF. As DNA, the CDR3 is TGTGCCAGCAGCCTTTTTGGGGCGAACACTGAAGCTTTCTTT.

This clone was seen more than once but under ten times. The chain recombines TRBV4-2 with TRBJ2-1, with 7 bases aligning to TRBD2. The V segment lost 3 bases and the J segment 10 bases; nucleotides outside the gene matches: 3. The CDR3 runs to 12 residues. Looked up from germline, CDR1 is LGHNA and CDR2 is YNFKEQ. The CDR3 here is CASSHPGLEQFF. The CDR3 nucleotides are TGTGCCAGCAGCCACCCGGGACTAGAGCAGTTCTTC.

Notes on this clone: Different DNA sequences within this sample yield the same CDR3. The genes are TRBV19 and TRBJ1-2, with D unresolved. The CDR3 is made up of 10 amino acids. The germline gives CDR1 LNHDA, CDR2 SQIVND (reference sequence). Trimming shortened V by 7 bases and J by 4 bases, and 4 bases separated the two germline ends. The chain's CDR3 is CASKGYGYTF. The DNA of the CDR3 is TGTGCCAGTAAAGGCTATGGCTACACCTTC.

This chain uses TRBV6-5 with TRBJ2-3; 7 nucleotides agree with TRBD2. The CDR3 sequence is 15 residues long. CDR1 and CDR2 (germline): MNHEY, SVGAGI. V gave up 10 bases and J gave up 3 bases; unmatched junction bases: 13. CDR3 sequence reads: CATSSWSRGTDTQYF. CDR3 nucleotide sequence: TGTGCCACCAGCAGTTGGTCGCGGGGGACAGATACGCAGTATTTT.

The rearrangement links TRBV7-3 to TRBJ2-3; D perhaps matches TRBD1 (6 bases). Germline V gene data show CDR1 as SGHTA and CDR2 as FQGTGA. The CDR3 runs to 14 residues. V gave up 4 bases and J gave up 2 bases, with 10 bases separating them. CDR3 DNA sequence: TGTGCCAGCAGCTCGACAGGTTACACAGATACGCAGTATTTT. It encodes CASSSTGYTDTQYF. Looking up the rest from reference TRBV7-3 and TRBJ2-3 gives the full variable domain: GAGVSQTPSNKVTEKGKYVELRCDPISGHTALYWYRQSLGQGPEFLIYFQGTGAADDSGLPNDRFFAVRPEGSVSTLKIQRTERGDSAVYLCASSSTGYTDTQYFGPGTRLTVL.

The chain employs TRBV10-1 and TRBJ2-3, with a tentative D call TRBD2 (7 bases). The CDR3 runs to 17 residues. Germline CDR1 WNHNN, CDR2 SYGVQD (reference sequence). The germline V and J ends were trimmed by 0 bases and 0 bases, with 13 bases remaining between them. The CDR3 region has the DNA TGCGCCAGCAGTGAGTCGAGGGGGGGCGTTAGCACAGATACGCAGTATTTT. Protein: CASSESRGGVSTDTQYF.

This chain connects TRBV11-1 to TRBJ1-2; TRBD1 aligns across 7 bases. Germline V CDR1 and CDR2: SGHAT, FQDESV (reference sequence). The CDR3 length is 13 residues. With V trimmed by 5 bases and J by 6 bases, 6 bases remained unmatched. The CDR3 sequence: CASSLRTGDGYTF. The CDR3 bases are TGTGCCAGCAGCCTTCGGACAGGAGATGGCTACACCTTC.

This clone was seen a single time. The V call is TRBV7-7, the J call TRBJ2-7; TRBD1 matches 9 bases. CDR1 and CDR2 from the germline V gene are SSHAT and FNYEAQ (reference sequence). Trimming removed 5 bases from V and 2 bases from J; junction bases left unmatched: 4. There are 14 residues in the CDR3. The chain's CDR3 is CASSPGQGPYEQYF. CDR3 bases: TGTGCCAGCAGCCCCGGACAGGGGCCCTACGAGCAGTACTTC.

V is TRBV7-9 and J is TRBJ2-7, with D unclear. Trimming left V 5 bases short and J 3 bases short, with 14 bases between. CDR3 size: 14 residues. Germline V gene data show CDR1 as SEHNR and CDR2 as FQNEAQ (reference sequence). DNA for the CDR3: TGTGCCAGCAGCCCCCGGACGTCTTACTACGAGCAGTACTTC. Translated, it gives CASSPRTSYYEQYF.

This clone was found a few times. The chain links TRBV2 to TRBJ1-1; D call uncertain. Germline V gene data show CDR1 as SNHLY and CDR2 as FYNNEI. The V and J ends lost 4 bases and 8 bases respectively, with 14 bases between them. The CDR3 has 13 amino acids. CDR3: CASSGVNPLEAFF. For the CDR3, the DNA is TGTGCCAGCAGTGGAGTAAATCCTCTAGAAGCTTTCTTT.

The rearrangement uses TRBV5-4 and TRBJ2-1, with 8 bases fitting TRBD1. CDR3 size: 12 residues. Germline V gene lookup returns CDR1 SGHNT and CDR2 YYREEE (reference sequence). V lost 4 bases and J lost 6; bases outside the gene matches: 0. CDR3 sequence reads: CASSTGGNEQFF. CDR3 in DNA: TGTGCCAGCAGCACAGGGGGCAATGAGCAGTTCTTC.

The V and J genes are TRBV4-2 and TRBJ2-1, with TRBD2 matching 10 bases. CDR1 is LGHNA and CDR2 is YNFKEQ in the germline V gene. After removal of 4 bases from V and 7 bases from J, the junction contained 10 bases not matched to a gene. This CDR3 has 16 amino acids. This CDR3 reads CASSRSLAGGPNEQFF. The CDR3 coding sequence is TGTGCCAGCAGCCGAAGCTTAGCGGGGGGCCCTAATGAGCAGTTCTTC.

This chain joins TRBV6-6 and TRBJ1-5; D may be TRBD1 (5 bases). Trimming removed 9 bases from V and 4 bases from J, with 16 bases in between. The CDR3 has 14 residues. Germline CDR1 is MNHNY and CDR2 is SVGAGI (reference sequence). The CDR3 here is CASSPLGGNQPQHF. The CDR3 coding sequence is TGTGCCAGTTCCCCTCTGGGGGGGAATCAGCCCCAGCATTTT.

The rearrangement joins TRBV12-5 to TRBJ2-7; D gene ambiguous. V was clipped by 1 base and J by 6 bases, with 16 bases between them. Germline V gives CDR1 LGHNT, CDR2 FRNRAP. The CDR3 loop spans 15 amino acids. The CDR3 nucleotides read TGTGCTAGTGGTTTGGCCTCCCCTTTGGGTTTCGAGCAGTACTTC. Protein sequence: CASGLASPLGFEQYF.

The CDR3 coding sequence is TGTGCCAGCAGCGTAGCCCCCCAGGGGGCGCACAATGAGCAGTTCTTC. Translated, it gives CASSVAPQGAHNEQFF. The chain is built from TRBV9 and TRBJ2-1, with TRBD1 matching over 8 bases. V trimming: 0 bases; J trimming: 5 bases; junction bases outside the gene matches: 7. The CDR3 is 16 residues long. Germline CDR1 reads SGDLS; CDR2 reads YYNGEE.

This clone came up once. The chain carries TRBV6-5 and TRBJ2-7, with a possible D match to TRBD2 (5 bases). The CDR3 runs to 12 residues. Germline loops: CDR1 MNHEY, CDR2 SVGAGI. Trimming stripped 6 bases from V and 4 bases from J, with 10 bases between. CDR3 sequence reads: CASRTLEYEQYF. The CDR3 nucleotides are TGTGCCAGCAGGACACTAGAGTACGAGCAGTACTTC.